The 12 T cell receptor beta chains below come from one sample, sequenced in a study of T cells in Graves' hyperthyroidism and ophthalmopathy. Amplified regions were TCR beta CDR3 sequences from RNA transcripts. TCR CDR3 regions were first amplified by RT-PCR with HTBI primers. TCRdb passed the multiplex PCR reads through MiXCR, listing each CDR3 protein once. The profile covers 300,000 or so distinct CDR3 sequences, with 15% to 20% appearing a single time and around 47% taken by the ten largest. The sample consisted of blood. The receptor set was obtained from a woman in her forties or fifties with Graves' hyperthyroidism.

This clonotype occurred many times. This chain uses TRBV11-2 with TRBJ2-5; D gene unclear. The germline gives CDR1 SGHAT, CDR2 FQNNGV. Between the trimmed V and J ends, which lost 2 bases and 5 bases, there was a span of 6 bases. The CDR3 is 12 residues long. The CDR3 DNA is TGTGCCAGCAGCTTACAGATGGAGACCCAGTACTTC. Its protein product is CASSLQMETQYF.

Points on this clonotype: With a much larger clone just one base away, this may be a read error. V usage is TRBV7-2 and J usage is TRBJ2-3; 9 nucleotides agree with TRBD2. Per germline, CDR1 SGHTA and CDR2 FQGNSA. The CDR3 length is 15 residues. CDR3 protein: CVSSQTSGATDTQYF. The CDR3 DNA reads TGTGTCAGCAGCCAGACTAGCGGTGCCACAGATACGCAGTATTTT.

This clonotype was counted many times. Written as DNA, the CDR3 is TGTGCCAGCAGCTTAGGGACGGTGAACTATGGCTACACCTTC. Residues: CASSLGTVNYGYTF. V gene TRBV7-8 combines with J gene TRBJ1-2; D remains ambiguous. Germline CDR1 SGHVS, CDR2 FQNEAQ. Trimming took off 1 base at V and 2 bases at J, with 8 bases between the two ends. This CDR3 has 14 residues.

The chain recombines TRBV5-1 with TRBJ1-2, with D unclear. Trimming left V 0 bases short and J 6 bases short, with 12 bases between. CDR1 and CDR2 from the germline V gene are SGHRS and YFSETQ. The CDR3 contains 14 residues. CDR3 in DNA: TGCGCCAGCAGCTTGGCGGGGAGGGCTCATGGCTACACCTTC. Its translation is CASSLAGRAHGYTF.

The chain carries TRBV9 and TRBJ1-2; D gene unclear. Germline-derived CDR1 and CDR2 are SGDLS and YYNGEE. The germline V and J ends were trimmed by 3 bases and 8 bases, with 32 bases remaining between them. CDR3 size: 19 residues. CDR3 region: CASSEPDGSIPPLFNGYTF. CDR3 bases: TGTGCCAGCAGCGAGCCGGACGGGTCTATACCCCCTTTGTTTAACGGCTACACCTTC. Full variable domain (rest looked up from reference TRBV9 and TRBJ1-2): DSGVTQTPKHLITATGQRVTLRCSPRSGDLSVYWYQQSLDQGLQFLIQYYNGEERAKGNILERFSAQQFPDLHSELNLSSLELGDSALYFCASSEPDGSIPPLFNGYTFGSGTRLTVV.

The sample holds many counts of this clonotype. The DNA for the CDR3 is TGTGCCAGCAGTCCTACTAGCGGGGGAGGACCCTACGAGCAGTACGTC. Protein: CASSPTSGGGPYEQYV. The chain recombines TRBV2 with TRBJ2-7, with 11 bases lining up with TRBD2. The length of the CDR3 is 16 residues. Germline V gene lookup returns CDR1 SNHLY and CDR2 FYNNEI. The trim removed 5 bases at V and 2 bases at J, leaving 8 bases unmatched.

This clonotype occurred many times. The chain carries TRBV12-3 or TRBV12-4 and TRBJ2-3; 8 nucleotides agree with TRBD1. This CDR3 has 16 residues. Trimming took 6 bases from V and 3 from J; bases not matched to a gene: 11. The CDR3 sequence is CASRPRDRRTTDTQYF. CDR3 sequence (DNA): TGTGCCAGCAGACCCCGGGACAGGCGAACAACAGATACGCAGTATTTT.

This clonotype was observed a few times. This chain uses TRBV7-9 with TRBJ1-2, with no clear D. Trimming stripped 1 base from V and 10 bases from J, with 7 bases between. The CDR3 loop spans 11 amino acids. The germline CDR1 and CDR2 sequences are SEHNR and FQNEAQ (reference sequence). The CDR3 here is CASSLGEAYTF. For the CDR3, the DNA is TGTGCCAGCAGCTTAGGGGAGGCCTACACCTTC.

This clonotype came up a few times. The rearrangement uses TRBV24-1 and TRBJ2-1, with 8 bases lining up with TRBD1. Looked up from germline, CDR1 is KGHDR and CDR2 is SFDVKD. The junction had 6 bases not matched to a gene; V was cut back by 12 bases and J by 0 bases. The CDR3 sequence is 14 residues long. The CDR3 sequence is CASSGGLSYNEQFF. CDR3 bases: TGTGCCTCCTCAGGGGGCCTCTCCTACAATGAGCAGTTCTTC.

The sample holds many counts of this clonotype. V usage is TRBV20-1 and J usage is TRBJ1-1, with D unclear. The germline V and J ends were trimmed by 6 bases and 5 bases, with 19 bases remaining between them. Germline assignment: CDR1 DFQATT and CDR2 SNEGSKA (reference sequence). The CDR3 length is 14 residues. The CDR3, as DNA: TGCAGTGCGGCCCGGACTTTCCCCCAGACTGAAGCTTTCTTT. Protein: CSAARTFPQTEAFF.

V gene TRBV12-3 or TRBV12-4 combines with J gene TRBJ2-2; no firm D call. The CDR3 has 16 amino acids. V was clipped by 6 bases and J by 2 bases, with 16 bases between them. CDR3 in amino acids: CASSLRPSANTGELFF. CDR3 in DNA: TGTGCCAGCAGCTTGCGTCCCAGTGCTAACACCGGGGAGCTGTTTTTT.

This clonotype appeared a few times. This chain links TRBV14 with TRBJ1-1, with TRBD1 matching over 11 bases. Per the germline V gene, CDR1 is SGHDN and CDR2 is FVKESK. CDR3 length: 15 amino acids. V shed 0 bases and J 5 bases; nucleotides not matched to a gene: 2. This chain's CDR3 is CASSQEGQGVTEAFF. CDR3 sequence (DNA): TGTGCCAGCAGCCAAGAGGGACAGGGGGTAACTGAAGCTTTCTTT.